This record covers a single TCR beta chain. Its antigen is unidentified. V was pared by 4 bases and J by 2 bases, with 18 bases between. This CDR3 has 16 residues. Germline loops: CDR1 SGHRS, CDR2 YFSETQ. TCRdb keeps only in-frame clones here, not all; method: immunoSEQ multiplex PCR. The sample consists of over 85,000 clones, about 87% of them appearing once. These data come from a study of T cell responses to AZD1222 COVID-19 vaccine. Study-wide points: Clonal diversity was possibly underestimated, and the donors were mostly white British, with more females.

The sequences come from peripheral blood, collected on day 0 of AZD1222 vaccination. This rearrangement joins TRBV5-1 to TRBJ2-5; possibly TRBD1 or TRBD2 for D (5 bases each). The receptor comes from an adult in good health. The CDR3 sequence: CASSPSRGGVQETQYF. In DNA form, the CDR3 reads TGCGCCAGCAGCCCGAGCCGGGGCGGAGTTCAAGAGACCCAGTACTTC.